What follows are 3 T cell receptor beta chains derived from one specimen sequenced in a study of shared clonotypes between healthy human individuals. The assay was immunoSEQ multiplex PCR, and TCRdb's table has in-frame clones only and misses some. This table holds about 2.4 million clones, 80% to 95% found once. Sequenced input: naive CD4+ T cells from PBMCs. Noted subset: CD45RA+ positively selected. The source of these receptors is a young man in good health. Some clones in this sample may be carry-over from other donors' samples.

The chain carries TRBV7-8 and TRBJ2-7; either TRBD1 or TRBD2 may supply D (5 bases each). The germline V and J ends were trimmed by 4 bases and 2 bases, with 12 bases remaining between them. Germline CDR1 reads SGHVS; CDR2 reads FQNEAQ. The length of the CDR3 is 14 residues. The CDR3 DNA reads as TGTGCCAGCAGCTACCGGGACCCGACCTACGAGCAGTACTTC. Its protein product is CASSYRDPTYEQYF.

The chain carries TRBV27 and TRBJ2-7, with 7 bases matching TRBD1. J gave up 3 bases and V 5 bases, and 7 bases lay outside the gene matches. Per the germline V gene, CDR1 is MNHEY and CDR2 is SMNVEV (reference sequence). This CDR3 is built from 14 residues. CDR3 DNA: TGTGCCAGCAGTCCCTACCGGGACAGCTACGAGCAGTACTTC. This translates into CASSPYRDSYEQYF.

V is TRBV10-1 and J is TRBJ2-7; D not certain. This CDR3 comprises 12 residues. V dropped 8 bases and J dropped 1 base, with 9 bases sitting between them. The germline CDR1 and CDR2 sequences are WNHNN and SYGVQD (reference sequence). The CDR3 protein is CASFRRSYEQYF. DNA of the CDR3: TGCGCCAGCTTCCGGCGGTCCTACGAGCAGTACTTC.